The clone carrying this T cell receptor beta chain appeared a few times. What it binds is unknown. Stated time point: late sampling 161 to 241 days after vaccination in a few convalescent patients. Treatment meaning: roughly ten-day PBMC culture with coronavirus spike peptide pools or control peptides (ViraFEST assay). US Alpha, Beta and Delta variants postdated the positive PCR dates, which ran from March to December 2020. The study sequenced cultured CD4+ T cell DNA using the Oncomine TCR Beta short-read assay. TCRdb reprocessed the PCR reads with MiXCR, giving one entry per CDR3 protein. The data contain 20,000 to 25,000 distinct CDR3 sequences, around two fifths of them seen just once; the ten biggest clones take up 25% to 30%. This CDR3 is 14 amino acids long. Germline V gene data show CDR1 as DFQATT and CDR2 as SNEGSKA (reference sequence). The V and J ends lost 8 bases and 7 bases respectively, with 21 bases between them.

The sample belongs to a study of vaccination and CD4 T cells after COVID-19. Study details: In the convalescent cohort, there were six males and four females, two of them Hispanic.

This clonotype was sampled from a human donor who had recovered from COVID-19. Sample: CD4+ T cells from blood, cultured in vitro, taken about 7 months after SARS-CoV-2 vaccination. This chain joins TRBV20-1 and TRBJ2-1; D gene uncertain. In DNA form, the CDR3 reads TGCAGTTCCCCTCATTTGAAGAATTCAAATGAGCAGTTCTTC. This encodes CSSPHLKNSNEQFF.